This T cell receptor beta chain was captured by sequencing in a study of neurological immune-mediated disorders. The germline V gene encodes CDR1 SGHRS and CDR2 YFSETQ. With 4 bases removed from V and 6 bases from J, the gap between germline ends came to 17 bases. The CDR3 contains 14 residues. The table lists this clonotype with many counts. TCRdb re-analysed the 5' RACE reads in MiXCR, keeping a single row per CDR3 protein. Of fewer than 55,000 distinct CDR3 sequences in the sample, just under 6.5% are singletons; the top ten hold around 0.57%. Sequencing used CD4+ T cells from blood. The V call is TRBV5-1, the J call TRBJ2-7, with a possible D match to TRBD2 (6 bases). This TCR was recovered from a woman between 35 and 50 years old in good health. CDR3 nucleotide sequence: TGCGCCAGCAGCCTGGGACTCCAAAGCATCGAGCAGTACTTC. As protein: CASSLGLQSIEQYF.